The 31 T cell receptor beta chains below all came from one sample that was sequenced in a study of T cells after yellow fever vaccination. TCRdb processed the 5' RACE reads anew with MiXCR; each CDR3 protein has one entry. The sample consists of some 560,000 distinct CDR3 sequences, approximately 21% of them appearing once. Specimen: PBMCs, collected 15 days after the yellow fever booster vaccination. These TCRs come from a young man who received the YFV17D yellow fever vaccine.

In its sample, this clonotype was seen many times. The chain recombines TRBV19 with TRBJ2-3; D is unclear. V lost 1 base to trimming and J lost 6 bases, with 2 bases between them. Germline lookup yields CDR1 LNHDA and CDR2 SQIVND (reference sequence). There are 11 residues in the CDR3. CDR3 DNA sequence: TGTGCCAGTAGTATAGGGGATACGCAGTATTTT. Translating it yields CASSIGDTQYF.

V usage is TRBV2 and J usage is TRBJ2-7; D is unresolved. Per the germline V gene, CDR1 is SNHLY and CDR2 is FYNNEI. The CDR3 covers 12 residues. V dropped 5 bases and J dropped 6 bases, with 11 bases sitting between them. The CDR3 bases are TGTGCCAGCAGTAACGTGGTTTCCGAGCAGTACTTC. Amino acid sequence: CASSNVVSEQYF. Looking up the rest from reference TRBV2 and TRBJ2-7 gives the full variable domain: EPEVTQTPSHQVTQMGQEVILRCVPISNHLYFYWYRQILGQKVEFLVSFYNNEISEKSEIFDDQFSVERPDGSNFTLKIRSTKLEDSAMYFCASSNVVSEQYFGPGTRLTVT.

V and J are TRBV5-1 and TRBJ1-4; D may be TRBD1 (5 bases). The CDR3 runs to 14 residues. V was trimmed by 4 bases and J by 8 bases, leaving 15 bases between them. The germline gives CDR1 SGHRS, CDR2 YFSETQ. The CDR3 sequence is CASSPGNPGEKLFF. The CDR3 nucleotides read TGCGCCAGCAGCCCAGGGAATCCGGGGGAAAAACTGTTTTTT.

This clonotype was recorded many times. V is TRBV7-2 and J is TRBJ2-1; D is perhaps TRBD2 (6 bases). Trimming shortened V by 4 bases and J by 0 bases, and 10 bases separated the two germline ends. CDR1 and CDR2 from the germline V gene are SGHTA and FQGNSA. CDR3 size: 15 residues. The CDR3 nucleotides are TGTGCCAGCAGCTCCCTAGCGAACTCCTACAATGAGCAGTTCTTC. It codes for CASSSLANSYNEQFF. Full variable domain (missing parts from reference TRBV7-2 and TRBJ2-1): GAGVSQSPSNKVTEKGKDVELRCDPISGHTALYWYRQSLGQGLEFLIYFQGNSAPDKSGLPSDRFSAERTGGSVSTLTIQRTQQEDSAVYLCASSSLANSYNEQFFGPGTRLTVL.

The V and J genes are TRBV5-1 and TRBJ2-5; D uncertain. CDR3 length: 12 amino acids. Germline V gene data show CDR1 as SGHRS and CDR2 as YFSETQ. Deletions cut 6 bases from V and 5 bases from J, with 11 bases between. CDR3 region: CASIEVGETQYF. CDR3 coding DNA: TGCGCCAGCATTGAGGTCGGGGAGACCCAGTACTTC.

This chain links TRBV7-9 with TRBJ1-5, with 11 bases fitting TRBD1. V was pared by 3 bases and J by 5 bases, with 6 bases of the junction left unmatched. The V gene's germline CDR1 is SEHNR and CDR2 FQNEAQ (reference sequence). The CDR3 contains 16 residues. The CDR3 region has the DNA TGTGCCAGCAGCTTCGGGACAGGGGGAGGGTATCAGCCCCAGCATTTT. It is translated as CASSFGTGGGYQPQHF.

This chain connects TRBV12-3 or TRBV12-4 to TRBJ2-4; D is ambiguous. The CDR3 covers 12 residues. V was pared by 6 bases and J by 6 bases, with 9 bases between. CDR3: CASSTTGNIQYF. The CDR3 region has the DNA TGTGCCAGCAGCACTACGGGAAACATTCAGTACTTC.

The V and J genes are TRBV12-3 or TRBV12-4 and TRBJ1-3, with D unresolved. The CDR3 has 13 amino acids. Trimming took off 3 bases at V and 4 bases at J, with 7 bases between the two ends. The CDR3 DNA sequence: TGTGCCAGCAGTTTGGAGGGAGGAAACACCATATATTTT. Translated: CASSLEGGNTIYF.

J is TRBJ2-5 and V is TRBV4-1; 8 nucleotides align to TRBD2. The J segment lost 3 bases and the V segment lost 1 base, leaving 4 bases of the junction unmatched. The germline V gene encodes CDR1 MGHRA and CDR2 YSYEKL. This CDR3 contains 15 residues. The CDR3 DNA reads as TGCGCCAGCAGCCAAGTGGCGGGAGGAGAAGAGACCCAGTACTTC. Residues: CASSQVAGGEETQYF.

The chain carries TRBV4-3 and TRBJ2-5; D is undetermined. CDR3 length: 13 amino acids. Germline assignment: CDR1 LGHNA and CDR2 YSLEER. V was pared by 0 bases and J by 1 base, with 3 bases between. CDR3 region: CASSQDSQETQYF. CDR3 nucleotide sequence: TGCGCCAGCAGCCAAGATTCCCAAGAGACCCAGTACTTC.

This clonotype is a singleton in its sample. The chain recombines TRBV2 with TRBJ2-1; D gene ambiguous. Trimming took off 0 bases at V and 8 bases at J, with 8 bases between the two ends. The CDR3 runs 13 residues. CDR1 is SNHLY and CDR2 is FYNNEI in the germline V gene. Here the CDR3 reads CASSEASTHEQFF. The CDR3 DNA reads TGTGCCAGCAGTGAAGCTAGCACGCATGAGCAGTTCTTC.

The V call is TRBV12-3 or TRBV12-4, the J call TRBJ1-1; no clear D gene. This CDR3 is built from 14 residues. V was pared by 6 bases and J by 0 bases, with 11 bases between. The CDR3 is CASSRAAMNTEAFF. In nucleotides, the CDR3 is TGTGCCAGCAGCCGGGCAGCTATGAACACTGAAGCTTTCTTT.

DNA of the CDR3: TGCGCCAGCAGCTTGGCCGATCAGGGCTTGGATACGCAGTATTTT. This gives the protein CASSLADQGLDTQYF. The chain carries TRBV5-1 and TRBJ2-3; TRBD1 might be the D (5 bases). CDR3 length equals 15 residues. CDR1 and CDR2 (germline): SGHRS, YFSETQ. The V gene lost 0 bases and the J gene lost 6 bases, with 14 bases spanning the gap.

The chain couples TRBV7-9 to TRBJ2-4, with unresolved D. Germline loops: CDR1 SEHNR, CDR2 FQNEAQ (reference sequence). The germline V and J ends were trimmed by 5 bases and 4 bases, with 15 bases remaining between them. This CDR3 comprises 15 residues. CDR3 protein: CASSPKIGTKNIQYF. The CDR3 nucleotides read TGTGCCAGCAGCCCGAAAATCGGAACAAAAAACATTCAGTACTTC.

Only a few counts were recorded for this clonotype. The chain links TRBV20-1 to TRBJ2-1; perhaps TRBD1 as D (5 bases). This CDR3 is built from 11 residues. Trimming pared 5 bases from V and 12 bases from J, leaving 14 bases between. Germline V gene sequence: CDR1 DFQATT, CDR2 SNEGSKA (reference sequence). The CDR3: CSAPKGSGQFF. CDR3 sequence (DNA): TGCAGTGCTCCTAAGGGGTCGGGGCAGTTCTTC.

This clonotype was detected a few times. V usage is TRBV7-2 and J usage is TRBJ2-6, with unresolved D. V was pared by 7 bases and J by 0 bases, with 16 bases between. CDR3 size: 17 residues. Germline V gives CDR1 SGHTA, CDR2 FQGNSA. The CDR3 bases are TGTGCCAGCACCGAAACGGGCACGAACTCTGGGGCCAACGTCCTGACTTTC. Its protein product is CASTETGTNSGANVLTF.

This clonotype was seen at least ten times. In DNA, the CDR3 is TGTGCCAGCTCACCCTGGGCAGTGAACACTGAAGCTTTCTTT. This encodes CASSPWAVNTEAFF. This chain uses TRBV18 with TRBJ1-1; D unresolved. The CDR3 runs to 14 residues. Germline values: CDR1 KGHSH, CDR2 LQKENI. V lost 3 bases, J lost 0 bases, and 8 bases lay in between.

This chain links TRBV20-1 with TRBJ2-2, with TRBD2 identical over 8 bases. Germline loops: CDR1 DFQATT, CDR2 SNEGSKA (reference sequence). The CDR3 totals 16 residues. Trimming at V came to 0 bases and at J to 4 bases, leaving 7 bases not matched to a gene. CDR3 nucleotide sequence: TGCAGTGCTAGAGATCGGAGGCTAGCGGGCACCGGGGAGCTGTTTTTT. Protein product: CSARDRRLAGTGELFF.

The chain couples TRBV18 to TRBJ2-2; TRBD1 agrees at 10 bases. The length of the CDR3 is 16 residues. CDR1 and CDR2 (germline): KGHSH, LQKENI. Trimming took 3 bases from V and 2 from J; bases not matched to a gene: 3. The CDR3: CASSPGTGANTGELFF. DNA of the CDR3: TGTGCCAGCTCACCGGGGACAGGGGCCAACACCGGGGAGCTGTTTTTT. The entire variable domain, with the rest obtained from reference TRBV18 and TRBJ2-2, is as follows: NAGVMQNPRHLVRRRGQEARLRCSPMKGHSHVYWYRQLPEEGLKFMVYLQKENIIDESGMPKERFSAEFPKEGPSILRIQQVVRGDSAAYFCASSPGTGANTGELFFGEGSRLTVL.

This chain joins TRBV7-2 and TRBJ2-5; D gene ambiguous. The CDR3 is made up of 15 amino acids. Germline V gene sequence: CDR1 SGHTA, CDR2 FQGNSA. Trimming removed 1 base at V and 3 bases at J, with 12 bases between. The CDR3 spells CASSLGFPAKETQYF. The CDR3 DNA sequence: TGTGCCAGCAGCTTAGGGTTTCCAGCCAAAGAGACCCAGTACTTC. The full variable domain, completed using reference TRBV7-2 and TRBJ2-5, is GAGVSQSPSNKVTEKGKDVELRCDPISGHTALYWYRQSLGQGLEFLIYFQGNSAPDKSGLPSDRFSAERTGGSVSTLTIQRTQQEDSAVYLCASSLGFPAKETQYFGPGTRLLVL.

The gene calls are TRBV15 and TRBJ2-5; TRBD1 is a possible D gene (7 bases). Germline CDR1 LNHNV, CDR2 YYDKDF (reference sequence). Between the trimmed V and J ends, which lost 0 bases and 4 bases, there was a span of 21 bases. The CDR3 runs 18 residues. CDR3 sequence (DNA): TGTGCCACCAGCAGAGATAAGAGGCGGGCAGGGGGAGGAGAGACCCAGTACTTC. Protein sequence: CATSRDKRRAGGGETQYF. Full variable domain (outside the CDR3, taken from reference TRBV15 and TRBJ2-5): DAMVIQNPRYQVTQFGKPVTLSCSQTLNHNVMYWYQQKSSQAPKLLFHYYDKDFNNEADTPDNFQSRRPNTSFCFLDIRSPGLGDTAMYLCATSRDKRRAGGGETQYFGPGTRLLVL.

The chain couples TRBV5-1 to TRBJ2-7; D might be TRBD2 (5 bases). Germline-derived CDR1 and CDR2 are SGHRS and YFSETQ. The CDR3 is 11 amino acids. Trimming removed 5 bases from V and 11 bases from J, with 14 bases in between. Here the CDR3 DNA reads TGCGCCAGCAGACGGGATTCAGAGGAGTACTTC. It encodes CASRRDSEEYF.

In this sample, this clonotype turned up a few times. The chain carries TRBV7-9 and TRBJ1-3, with TRBD1 identical over 7 bases. The ends lost 5 bases at V and 2 bases at J; junction bases unmatched: 6. This CDR3 comprises 15 residues. Looked up from germline, CDR1 is SEHNR and CDR2 is FQNEAQ (reference sequence). CDR3 coding DNA: TGTGCCAGCAGCCTTCCCGGACAGGCTGGAAACACCATATATTTT. Residues: CASSLPGQAGNTIYF.

Only a few counts were recorded for this clonotype. This chain joins TRBV20-1 and TRBJ2-3; weak D call: TRBD2 (5 bases). This CDR3 is 15 amino acids long. Germline V gives CDR1 DFQATT, CDR2 SNEGSKA (reference sequence). Between the trimmed V and J ends, which lost 1 base and 0 bases, there was a span of 11 bases. This CDR3 reads CSARGAGGSTDTQYF. The CDR3 coding sequence is TGCAGTGCTAGAGGGGCGGGTGGTAGCACAGATACGCAGTATTTT.

V gene TRBV29-1 combines with J gene TRBJ2-1; D not certain. V dropped 7 bases and J dropped 1 base, with 8 bases sitting between them. Per the germline V gene, CDR1 is SQVTM and CDR2 is ANQGSEA. The CDR3 contains 12 residues. For the CDR3, the DNA is TGCAGCGGAACAAAATCCTACAATGAGCAGTTCTTC. Amino acid sequence: CSGTKSYNEQFF.

This clonotype turned up a few times. V gene TRBV4-3 combines with J gene TRBJ2-3; D remains unclear. CDR3 length equals 14 residues. CDR1 and CDR2 (germline): LGHNA, YSLEER. Deletions cut 1 base from V and 4 bases from J, with 9 bases between. The CDR3 spells CASSQGNRADTQYF. The CDR3 DNA reads TGCGCCAGCAGCCAAGGAAATAGGGCAGATACGCAGTATTTT.

This sequence joins TRBV29-1 and TRBJ2-7; D is ambiguous. The V and J ends lost 6 bases and 3 bases respectively, with 9 bases between them. CDR1 SQVTM and CDR2 ANQGSEA come from the germline V gene. The CDR3 is 11 residues long. The CDR3 nucleotides are TGCAGCGTGACGATGGACTACGAGCAGTACTTC. Amino acids: CSVTMDYEQYF.

The chain carries TRBV7-2 and TRBJ1-1; D is uncertain. Per the germline V gene, CDR1 is SGHTA and CDR2 is FQGNSA. V lost 1 base to trimming and J lost 0 bases, with 9 bases between them. The CDR3 is 15 residues long. DNA for the CDR3: TGTGCCAGCAGCTTAGTTGGGTTGGTGAACACTGAAGCTTTCTTT. This gives the protein CASSLVGLVNTEAFF.

The rearrangement links TRBV5-1 to TRBJ2-2, with 9 nucleotides matching TRBD1. From germline, CDR1 is SGHRS and CDR2 YFSETQ. There are 16 residues in the CDR3. V shed 4 bases, J shed 1 base, and the junction held 5 bases outside the gene matches. The CDR3 is CASSRGTGLNTGELFF. The CDR3 DNA reads as TGCGCCAGCAGCAGAGGGACAGGGCTGAACACCGGGGAGCTGTTTTTT.

This clonotype came up a few times. The chain carries TRBV6-2 or TRBV6-3 and TRBJ2-1, with unresolved D. This CDR3 has 17 residues. Germline CDR1 and CDR2: MNHEY and SVGEGT. V was shortened by 2 bases and J by 0 bases, with 14 bases between the two germline ends. This chain's CDR3 is CASSYGRTASSYNEQFF. CDR3 DNA: TGTGCCAGCAGTTACGGGCGGACCGCTAGCTCCTACAATGAGCAGTTCTTC.

This clonotype came up a few times. The CDR3 protein is CASSTRGGTYNEQFF. DNA for the CDR3: TGTGCCAGCAGCACCAGAGGGGGAACATACAATGAGCAGTTCTTC. This chain links TRBV9 with TRBJ2-1, with TRBD1 as a possible D gene (6 bases). The germline V gene encodes CDR1 SGDLS and CDR2 YYNGEE. Trimming took off 4 bases at V and 4 bases at J, with 15 bases between the two ends. The length of the CDR3 is 15 residues.